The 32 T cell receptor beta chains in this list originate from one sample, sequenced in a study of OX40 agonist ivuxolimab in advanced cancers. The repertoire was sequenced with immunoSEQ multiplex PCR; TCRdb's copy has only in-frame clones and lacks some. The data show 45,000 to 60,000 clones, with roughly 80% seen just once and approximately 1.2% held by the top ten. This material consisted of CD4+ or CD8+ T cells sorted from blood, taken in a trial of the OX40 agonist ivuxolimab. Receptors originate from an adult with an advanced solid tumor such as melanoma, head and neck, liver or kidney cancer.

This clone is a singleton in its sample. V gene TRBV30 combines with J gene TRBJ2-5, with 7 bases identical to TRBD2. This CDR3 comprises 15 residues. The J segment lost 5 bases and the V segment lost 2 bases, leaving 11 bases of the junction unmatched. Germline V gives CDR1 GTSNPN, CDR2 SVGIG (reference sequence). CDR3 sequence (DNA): TGTGCCTGGAGTTTAGGACTAGTAGGGACCGAGACCCAGTACTTC. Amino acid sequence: CAWSLGLVGTETQYF.

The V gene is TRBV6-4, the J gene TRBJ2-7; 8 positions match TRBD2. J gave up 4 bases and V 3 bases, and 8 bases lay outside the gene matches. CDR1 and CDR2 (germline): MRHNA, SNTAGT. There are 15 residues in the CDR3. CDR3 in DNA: TGTGCCAGCAGTGAAGAGGCTAGCGGGTCGTACGAGCAGTACTTC. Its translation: CASSEEASGSYEQYF.

CDR3 nucleotides: TGTGCCAGCAGCGGACAGGGCCTAATGAACACTGAAGCTTTCTTT. Amino acid sequence: CASSGQGLMNTEAFF. V gene TRBV7-8 combines with J gene TRBJ1-1; 8 nucleotides agree with TRBD1. This CDR3 is 15 amino acids long. CDR1 and CDR2 from the germline V gene are SGHVS and FQNEAQ. Germline trimming cut 5 bases from V and 0 bases from J; bases unmatched to any gene: 5.

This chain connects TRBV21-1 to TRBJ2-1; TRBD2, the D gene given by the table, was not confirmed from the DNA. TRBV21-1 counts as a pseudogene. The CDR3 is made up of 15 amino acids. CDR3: CASSIRVQRNNEQFF. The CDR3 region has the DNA TGTGCCAGCAGTATCCGGGTCCAGAGAAACAATGAGCAGTTCTTC.

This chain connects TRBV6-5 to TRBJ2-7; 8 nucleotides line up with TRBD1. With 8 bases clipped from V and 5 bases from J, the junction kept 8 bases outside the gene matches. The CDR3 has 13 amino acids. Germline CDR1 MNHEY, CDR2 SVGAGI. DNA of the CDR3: TGTGCCAGCCCCCCGGACAGGGTTCACGAGCAGTACTTC. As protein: CASPPDRVHEQYF.

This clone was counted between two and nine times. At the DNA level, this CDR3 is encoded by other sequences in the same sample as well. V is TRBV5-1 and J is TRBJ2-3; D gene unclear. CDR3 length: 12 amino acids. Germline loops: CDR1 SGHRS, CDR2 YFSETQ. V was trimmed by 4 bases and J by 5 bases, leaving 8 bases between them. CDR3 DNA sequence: TGCGCCAGCAGCACATTGAGAGATACGCAGTATTTT. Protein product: CASSTLRDTQYF.

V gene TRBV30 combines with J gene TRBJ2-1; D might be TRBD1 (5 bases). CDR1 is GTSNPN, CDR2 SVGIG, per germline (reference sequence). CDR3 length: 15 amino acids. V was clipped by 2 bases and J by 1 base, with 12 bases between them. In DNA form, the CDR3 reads TGTGCCTGGAGTTATACAGGCTCTTCCTACAATGAGCAGTTCTTC. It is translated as CAWSYTGSSYNEQFF.

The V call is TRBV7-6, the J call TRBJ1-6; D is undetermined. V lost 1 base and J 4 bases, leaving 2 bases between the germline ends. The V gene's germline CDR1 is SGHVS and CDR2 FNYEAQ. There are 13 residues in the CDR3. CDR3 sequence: CASSLDYNSPLHF. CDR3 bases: TGTGCCAGCAGCTTAGATTATAATTCACCCCTCCACTTT.

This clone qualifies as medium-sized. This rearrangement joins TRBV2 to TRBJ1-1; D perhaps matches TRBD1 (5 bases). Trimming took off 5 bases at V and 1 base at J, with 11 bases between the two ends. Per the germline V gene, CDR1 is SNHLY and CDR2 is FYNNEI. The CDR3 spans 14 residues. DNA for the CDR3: TGTGCCAGCAGTCTGACAGACCAGAACACTGAAGCTTTCTTT. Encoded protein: CASSLTDQNTEAFF.

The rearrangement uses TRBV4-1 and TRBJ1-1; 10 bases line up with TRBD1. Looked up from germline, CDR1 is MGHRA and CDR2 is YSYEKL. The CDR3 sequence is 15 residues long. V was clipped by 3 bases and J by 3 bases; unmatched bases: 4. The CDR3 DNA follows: TGCGCCAGCAGCCAGGGACAGGGGAAGGACACTGAAGCTTTCTTT. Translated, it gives CASSQGQGKDTEAFF.

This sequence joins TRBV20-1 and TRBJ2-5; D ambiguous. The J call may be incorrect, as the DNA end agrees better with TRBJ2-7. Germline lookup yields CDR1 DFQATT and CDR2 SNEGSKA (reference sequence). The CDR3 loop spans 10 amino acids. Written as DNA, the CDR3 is TGCAGTGCGGGCGGCTACGAGCAGTACTTC. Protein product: CSAGGYEQYF.

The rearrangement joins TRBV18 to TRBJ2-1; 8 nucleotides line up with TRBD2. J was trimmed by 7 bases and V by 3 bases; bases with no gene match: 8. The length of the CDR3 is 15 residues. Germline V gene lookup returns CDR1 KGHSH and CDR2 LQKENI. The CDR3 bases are TGTGCCAGCTCACCGTCCGCGAGCGGGAGTAATGAGCAGTTCTTC. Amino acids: CASSPSASGSNEQFF.

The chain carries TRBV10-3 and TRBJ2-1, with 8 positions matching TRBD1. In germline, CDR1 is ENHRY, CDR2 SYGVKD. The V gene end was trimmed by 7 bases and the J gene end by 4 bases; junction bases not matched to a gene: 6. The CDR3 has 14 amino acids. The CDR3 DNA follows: TGTGCCATCAACCCACAGGGGGAATACAATGAGCAGTTCTTC. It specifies CAINPQGEYNEQFF.

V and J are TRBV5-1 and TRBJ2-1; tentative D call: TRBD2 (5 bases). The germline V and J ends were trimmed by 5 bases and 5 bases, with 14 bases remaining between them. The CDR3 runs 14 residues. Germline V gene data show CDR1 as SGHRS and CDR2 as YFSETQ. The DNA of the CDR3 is TGCGCCAGCAGGAGTGGCCGGGGAGACAATGAGCAGTTCTTC. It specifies CASRSGRGDNEQFF.

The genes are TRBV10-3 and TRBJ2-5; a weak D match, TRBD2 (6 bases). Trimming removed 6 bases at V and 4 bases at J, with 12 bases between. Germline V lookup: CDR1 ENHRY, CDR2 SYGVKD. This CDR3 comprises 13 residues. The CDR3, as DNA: TGTGCCATCAGACTAGCCCAGGGAGAGACCCAGTACTTC. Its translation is CAIRLAQGETQYF.

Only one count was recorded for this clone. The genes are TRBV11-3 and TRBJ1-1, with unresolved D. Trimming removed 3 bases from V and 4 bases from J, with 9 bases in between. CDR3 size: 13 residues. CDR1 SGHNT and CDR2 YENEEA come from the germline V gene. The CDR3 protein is CASSFADSTEAFF. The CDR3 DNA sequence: TGTGCCAGCAGCTTTGCGGATTCCACTGAAGCTTTCTTT.

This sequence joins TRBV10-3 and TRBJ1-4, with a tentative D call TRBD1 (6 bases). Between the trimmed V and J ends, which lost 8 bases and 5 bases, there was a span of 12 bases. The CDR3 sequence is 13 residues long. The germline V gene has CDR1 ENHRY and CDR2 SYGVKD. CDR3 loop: CAIGGGVNEKLFF. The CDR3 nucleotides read TGTGCCATCGGAGGGGGGGTAAATGAAAAACTGTTTTTT.

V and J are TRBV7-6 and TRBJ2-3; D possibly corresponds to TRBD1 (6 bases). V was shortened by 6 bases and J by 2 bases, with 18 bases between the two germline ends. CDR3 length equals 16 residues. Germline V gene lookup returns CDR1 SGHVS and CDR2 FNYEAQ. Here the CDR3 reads CASSNNRDMNTDTQYF. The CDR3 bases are TGTGCCAGCAGTAATAACCGGGACATGAACACAGATACGCAGTATTTT.

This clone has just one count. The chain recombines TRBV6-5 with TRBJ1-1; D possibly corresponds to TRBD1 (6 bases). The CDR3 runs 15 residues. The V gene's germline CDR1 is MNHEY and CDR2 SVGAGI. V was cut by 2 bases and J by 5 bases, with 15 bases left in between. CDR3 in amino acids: CASSYAAGAGTEAFF. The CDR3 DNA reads TGTGCCAGCAGTTACGCGGCAGGGGCGGGAACTGAAGCTTTCTTT.

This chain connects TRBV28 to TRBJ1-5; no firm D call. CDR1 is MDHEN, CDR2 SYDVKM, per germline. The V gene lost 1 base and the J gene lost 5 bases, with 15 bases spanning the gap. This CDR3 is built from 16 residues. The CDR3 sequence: CASSLFVGGFDQPQHF. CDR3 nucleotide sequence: TGTGCCAGCAGTTTATTCGTTGGCGGATTTGATCAGCCCCAGCATTTT.

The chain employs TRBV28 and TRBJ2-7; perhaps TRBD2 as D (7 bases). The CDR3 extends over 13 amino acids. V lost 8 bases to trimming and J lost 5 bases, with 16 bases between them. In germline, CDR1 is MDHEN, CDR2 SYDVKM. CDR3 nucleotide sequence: TGTGCCAGCCTCCCCGGGGGGCGGGACGAGCAGTACTTC. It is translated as CASLPGGRDEQYF. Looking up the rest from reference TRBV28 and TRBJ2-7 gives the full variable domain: DVKVTQSSRYLVKRTGEKVFLECVQDMDHENMFWYRQDPGLGLRLIYFSYDVKMKEKGDIPEGYSVSREKKERFSLILESASTNQTSMYLCASLPGGRDEQYFGPGTRLTVT.

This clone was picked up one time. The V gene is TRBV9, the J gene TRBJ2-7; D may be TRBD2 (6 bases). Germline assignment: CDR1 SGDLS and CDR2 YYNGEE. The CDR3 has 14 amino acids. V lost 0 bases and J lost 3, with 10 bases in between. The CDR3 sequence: CASSVEGRSYEQYF. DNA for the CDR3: TGTGCCAGCAGCGTAGAAGGGAGGAGCTACGAGCAGTACTTC.

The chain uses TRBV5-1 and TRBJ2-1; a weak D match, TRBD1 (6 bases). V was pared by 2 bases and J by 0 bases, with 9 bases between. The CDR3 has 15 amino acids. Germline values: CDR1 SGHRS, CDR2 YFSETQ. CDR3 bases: TGCGCCAGCAGCTTAACAGGGTACTCCTACAATGAGCAGTTCTTC. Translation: CASSLTGYSYNEQFF.

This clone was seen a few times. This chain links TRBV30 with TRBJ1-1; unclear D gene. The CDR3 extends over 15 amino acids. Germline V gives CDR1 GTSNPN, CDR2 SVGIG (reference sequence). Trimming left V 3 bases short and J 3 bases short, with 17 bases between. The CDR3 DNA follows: TGTGCCTGGAGGGAGGTAGGGTTTTGGGACACTGAAGCTTTCTTT. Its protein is CAWREVGFWDTEAFF.

Here the CDR3 reads CASSLVSDTEAFF. In nucleotides, the CDR3 is TGCGCCAGCAGCTTGGTTTCGGACACTGAAGCTTTCTTT. The rearrangement uses TRBV5-1 and TRBJ1-1; D is uncertain. Germline assignment: CDR1 SGHRS and CDR2 YFSETQ. The CDR3 length is 13 residues. V was shortened by 0 bases and J by 3 bases, with 6 bases between the two germline ends.

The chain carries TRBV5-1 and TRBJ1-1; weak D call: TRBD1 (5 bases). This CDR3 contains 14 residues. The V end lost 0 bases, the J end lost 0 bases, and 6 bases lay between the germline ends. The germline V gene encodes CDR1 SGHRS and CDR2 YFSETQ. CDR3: CASSLGGLNTEAFF. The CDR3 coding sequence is TGCGCCAGCAGCTTGGGGGGACTGAACACTGAAGCTTTCTTT.

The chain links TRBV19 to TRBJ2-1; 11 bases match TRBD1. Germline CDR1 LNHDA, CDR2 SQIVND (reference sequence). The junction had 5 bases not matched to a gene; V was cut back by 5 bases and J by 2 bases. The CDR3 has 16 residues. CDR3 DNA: TGTGCCAGTAGTGAATCGGACAGGGGGCCCTACAATGAGCAGTTCTTC. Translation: CASSESDRGPYNEQFF.

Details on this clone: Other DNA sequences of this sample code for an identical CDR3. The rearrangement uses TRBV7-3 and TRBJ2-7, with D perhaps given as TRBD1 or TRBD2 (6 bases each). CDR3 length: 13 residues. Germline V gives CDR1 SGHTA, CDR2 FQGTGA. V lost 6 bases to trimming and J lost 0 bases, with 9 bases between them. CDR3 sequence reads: CASSRGDSYEQYF. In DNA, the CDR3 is TGTGCCAGCAGTAGGGGGGACTCCTACGAGCAGTACTTC.

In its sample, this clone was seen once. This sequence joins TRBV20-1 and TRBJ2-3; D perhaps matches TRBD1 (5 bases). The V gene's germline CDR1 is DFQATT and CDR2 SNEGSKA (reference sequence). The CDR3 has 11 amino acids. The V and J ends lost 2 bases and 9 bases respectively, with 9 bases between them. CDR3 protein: CSARPQETQYF. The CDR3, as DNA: TGCAGTGCTAGACCACAGGAAACGCAGTATTTT.

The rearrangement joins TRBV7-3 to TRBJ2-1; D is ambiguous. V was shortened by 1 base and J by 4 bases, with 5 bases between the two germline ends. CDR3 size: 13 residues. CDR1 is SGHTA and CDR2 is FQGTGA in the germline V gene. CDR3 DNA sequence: TGTGCCAGCAGCTTAATGCAATACAATGAGCAGTTCTTC. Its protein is CASSLMQYNEQFF.

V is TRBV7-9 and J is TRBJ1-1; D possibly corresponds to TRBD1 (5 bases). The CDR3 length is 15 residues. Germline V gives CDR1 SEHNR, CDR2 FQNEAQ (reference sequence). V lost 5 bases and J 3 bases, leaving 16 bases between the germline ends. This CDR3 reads CASSPQGKGDTEAFF. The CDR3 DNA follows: TGTGCCAGCAGCCCGCAGGGCAAGGGTGACACTGAAGCTTTCTTT.

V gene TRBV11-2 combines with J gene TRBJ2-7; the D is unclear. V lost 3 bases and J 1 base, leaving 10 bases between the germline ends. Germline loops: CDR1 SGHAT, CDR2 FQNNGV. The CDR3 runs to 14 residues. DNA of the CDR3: TGTGCCAGCAGCTTGTCTGACGGTTCCTACGAGCAGTACTTC. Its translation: CASSLSDGSYEQYF.